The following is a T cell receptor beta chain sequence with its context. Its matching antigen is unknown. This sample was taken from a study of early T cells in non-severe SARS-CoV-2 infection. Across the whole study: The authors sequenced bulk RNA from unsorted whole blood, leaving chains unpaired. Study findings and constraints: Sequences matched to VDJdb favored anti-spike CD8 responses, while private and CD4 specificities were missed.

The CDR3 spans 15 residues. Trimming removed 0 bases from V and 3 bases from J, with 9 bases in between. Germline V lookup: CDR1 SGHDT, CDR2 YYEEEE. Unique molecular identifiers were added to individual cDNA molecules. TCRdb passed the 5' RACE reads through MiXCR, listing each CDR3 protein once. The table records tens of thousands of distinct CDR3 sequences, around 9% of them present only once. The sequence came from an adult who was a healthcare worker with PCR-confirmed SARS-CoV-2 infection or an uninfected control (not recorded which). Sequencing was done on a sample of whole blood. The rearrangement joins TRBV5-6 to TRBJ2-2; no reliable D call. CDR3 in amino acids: CASSLAFGDTGELFF. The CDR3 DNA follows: TGTGCCAGCAGCTTGGCCTTTGGGGACACCGGGGAGCTGTTTTTT.